This TCR beta chain was recovered during a study of cytomegalovirus exposure and HLA in healthy donors. Background on the study: In an earlier analysis, 117 million unique TCR beta sequences were found from 150 million to 200 million T cells.

The PCR contained 60 Vbeta and 13 Jbeta primers. Only in-frame clones appear in the TCRdb table, and some are missing; sequencing was by immunoSEQ multiplex PCR. The profile covers approximately 190,000 clones, with around 80% appearing a single time and more than 6% taken by the ten largest. Study-level findings and limits: Donor immune exposure was known only as CMV serostatus. With DRB1 most and HLA-C fewest, TCR association rates differed between HLA loci in a later analysis.

Details on this clone: The antigen is undetermined.

Germline CDR1 reads SQVTM; CDR2 reads ANQGSEA. The CDR3 extends over 14 amino acids. Trimming stripped 6 bases from V and 4 bases from J, with 18 bases between. The sample comprised PBMCs. J is TRBJ1-1 and V is TRBV29-1; D perhaps matches TRBD1 (5 bases). The receptor's source is a man aged 35 to 55 in good health and CMV-seropositive. The CDR3, as DNA: TGCAGCGTCGAGACCAGGGATCACGGCACTGAAGCTTTCTTT. Amino acids: CSVETRDHGTEAFF.